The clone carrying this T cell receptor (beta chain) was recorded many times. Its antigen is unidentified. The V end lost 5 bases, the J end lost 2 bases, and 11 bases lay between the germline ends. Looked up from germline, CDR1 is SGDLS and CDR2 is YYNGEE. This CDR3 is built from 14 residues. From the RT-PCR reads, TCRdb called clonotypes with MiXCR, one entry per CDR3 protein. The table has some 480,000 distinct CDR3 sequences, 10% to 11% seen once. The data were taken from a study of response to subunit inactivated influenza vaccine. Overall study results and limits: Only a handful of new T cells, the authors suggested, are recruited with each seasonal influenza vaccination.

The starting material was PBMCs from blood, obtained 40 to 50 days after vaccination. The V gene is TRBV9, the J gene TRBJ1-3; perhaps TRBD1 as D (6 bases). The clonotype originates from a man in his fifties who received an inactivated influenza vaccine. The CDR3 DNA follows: TGTGCCAGCAGTAAACAGGGAACTGGAAACACCATATATTTT. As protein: CASSKQGTGNTIYF.